This TCR beta chain was found in a study of T-cell reconstitution after alpha-beta-depleted transplantation in children. On this clonotype: What it recognizes is unknown.

General study findings and limits: It was newly produced T cells that mostly accounted for T-cell counts and diversity one year after transplant. Reports say that about two months after transplant, the alpha-beta T cells came out of several hundred graft clones that had expanded. Some patients' high day-60 TCRbeta diversity was attributed to recipient cells surviving conditioning.

Unique molecular identifiers were incorporated into the prepared TCRbeta library. TCRdb fed the PCR reads into MiXCR, producing one record per CDR3 protein. The sample yields around 580,000 distinct CDR3 sequences, 20% to 25% seen once. V lost 6 bases and J 0 bases, leaving 15 bases between the germline ends. Germline V gene lookup returns CDR1 MNHNS and CDR2 SASEGT. CDR3 length: 17 amino acids. This TCR derives from a boy in the first two years of life who had a stem cell transplant for acute myeloid leukemia, so the T cells may come from the graft donor. This specimen consisted of PBMCs, mostly from graft donor cells, obtained 360 days after TCRalphabeta/CD19-depleted stem cell transplant. The chain combines TRBV6-1 with TRBJ2-6; D is unresolved. The CDR3 sequence is CASSASPQSSGANVLTF. In DNA form, the CDR3 reads TGTGCCAGCAGCGCGAGTCCCCAGTCCTCTGGGGCCAACGTCCTGACTTTC.